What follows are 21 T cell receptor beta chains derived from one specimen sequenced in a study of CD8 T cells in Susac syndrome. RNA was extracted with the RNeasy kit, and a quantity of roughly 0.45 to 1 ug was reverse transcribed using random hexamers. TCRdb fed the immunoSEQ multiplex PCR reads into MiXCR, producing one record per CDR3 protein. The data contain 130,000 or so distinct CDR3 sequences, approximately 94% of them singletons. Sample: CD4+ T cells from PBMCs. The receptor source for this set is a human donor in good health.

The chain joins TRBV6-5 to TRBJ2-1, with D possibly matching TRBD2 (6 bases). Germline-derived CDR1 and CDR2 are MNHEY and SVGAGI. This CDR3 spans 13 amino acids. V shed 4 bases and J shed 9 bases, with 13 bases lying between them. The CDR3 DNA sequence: TGTGCCAGCAGTTGGGGACTGCTCCGTGAGCAGTTCTTC. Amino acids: CASSWGLLREQFF.

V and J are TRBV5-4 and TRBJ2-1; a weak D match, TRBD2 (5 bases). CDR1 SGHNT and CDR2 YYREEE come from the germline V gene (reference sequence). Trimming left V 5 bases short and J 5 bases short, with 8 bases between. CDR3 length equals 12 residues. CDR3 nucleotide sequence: TGTGCCAGCAGGGCGGGTCACAATGAGCAGTTCTTC. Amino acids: CASRAGHNEQFF.

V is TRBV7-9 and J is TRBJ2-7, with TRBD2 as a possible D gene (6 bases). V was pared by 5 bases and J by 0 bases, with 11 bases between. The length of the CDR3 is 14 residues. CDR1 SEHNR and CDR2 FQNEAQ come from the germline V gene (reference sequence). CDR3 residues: CASSPRESSYEQYF. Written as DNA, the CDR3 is TGTGCCAGCAGCCCTCGGGAGTCCTCCTACGAGCAGTACTTC.

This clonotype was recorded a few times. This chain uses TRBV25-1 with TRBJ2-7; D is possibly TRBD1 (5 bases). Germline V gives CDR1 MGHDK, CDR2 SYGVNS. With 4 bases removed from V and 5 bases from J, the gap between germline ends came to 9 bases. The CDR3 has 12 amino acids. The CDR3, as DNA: TGTGCCAGCAGTGCAGGGTTCCACGAGCAGTACTTC. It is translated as CASSAGFHEQYF.

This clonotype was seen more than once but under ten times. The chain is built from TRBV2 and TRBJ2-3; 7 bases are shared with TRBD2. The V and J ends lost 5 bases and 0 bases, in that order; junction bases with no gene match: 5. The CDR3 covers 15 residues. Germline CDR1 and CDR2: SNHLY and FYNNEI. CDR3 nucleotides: TGTGCCAGCAGTTTACTAGCGTCTAGCACAGATACGCAGTATTTT. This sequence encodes CASSLLASSTDTQYF.

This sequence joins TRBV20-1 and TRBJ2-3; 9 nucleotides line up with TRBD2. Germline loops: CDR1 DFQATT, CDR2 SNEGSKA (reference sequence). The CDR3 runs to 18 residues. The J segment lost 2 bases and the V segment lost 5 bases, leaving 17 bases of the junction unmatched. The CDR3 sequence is CSAAKSSGMRDLTDTQYF. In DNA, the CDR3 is TGCAGTGCTGCAAAATCTAGCGGGATGAGGGATCTCACAGATACGCAGTATTTT.

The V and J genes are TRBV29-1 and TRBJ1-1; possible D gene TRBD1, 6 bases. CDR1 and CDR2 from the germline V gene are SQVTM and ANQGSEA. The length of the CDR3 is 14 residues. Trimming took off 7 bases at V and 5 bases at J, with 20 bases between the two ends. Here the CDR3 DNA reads TGCAGCGCCGCCGGGGGGGCAGGGGAAACTGAAGCTTTCTTT. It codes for CSAAGGAGETEAFF.

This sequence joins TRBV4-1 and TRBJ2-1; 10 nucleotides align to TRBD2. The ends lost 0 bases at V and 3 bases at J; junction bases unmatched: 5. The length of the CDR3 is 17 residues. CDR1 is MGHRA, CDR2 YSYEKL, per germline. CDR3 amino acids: CASSQDSGTSDYNEQFF. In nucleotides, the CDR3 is TGCGCCAGCAGCCAAGATTCGGGGACTAGCGACTACAATGAGCAGTTCTTC.

As DNA, the CDR3 is TGTGCCAGCAGCCAAGATCTCTTATCCAGCGGGAGAGTGGGAGAGACCCAGTACTTC. It encodes CASSQDLLSSGRVGETQYF. This chain links TRBV3-1 with TRBJ2-5; TRBD2 agrees at 8 bases. CDR3 size: 19 residues. With V trimmed by 0 bases and J by 4 bases, 16 bases remained unmatched. Germline V gene lookup returns CDR1 LGHDT and CDR2 YNNKEL (reference sequence).

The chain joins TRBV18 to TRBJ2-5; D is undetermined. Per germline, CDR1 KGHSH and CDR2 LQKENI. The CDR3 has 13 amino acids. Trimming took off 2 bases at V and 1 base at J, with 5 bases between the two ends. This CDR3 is CASSPKGQETQYF. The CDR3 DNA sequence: TGTGCCAGCTCACCAAAGGGCCAAGAGACCCAGTACTTC.

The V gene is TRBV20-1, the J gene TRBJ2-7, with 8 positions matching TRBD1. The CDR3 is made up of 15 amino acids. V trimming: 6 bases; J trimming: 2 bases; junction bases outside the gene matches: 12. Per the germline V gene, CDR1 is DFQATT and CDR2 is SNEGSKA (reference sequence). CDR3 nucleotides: TGCAGTGCCAACCATTTAGGACAGGGACCCTACGAGCAGTACTTC. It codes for CSANHLGQGPYEQYF.

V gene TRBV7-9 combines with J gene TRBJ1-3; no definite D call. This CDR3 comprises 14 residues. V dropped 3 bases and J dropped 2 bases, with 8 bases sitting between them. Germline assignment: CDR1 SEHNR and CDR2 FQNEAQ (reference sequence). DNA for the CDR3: TGTGCCAGCAGCTTCGGTGAGGCTGGAAACACCATATATTTT. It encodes CASSFGEAGNTIYF. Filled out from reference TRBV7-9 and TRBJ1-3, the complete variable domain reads DTGVSQNPRHKITKRGQNVTFRCDPISEHNRLYWYRQTLGQGPEFLTYFQNEAQLEKSRLLSDRFSAERPKGSFSTLEIQRTEQGDSAMYLCASSFGEAGNTIYFGEGSWLTVV.

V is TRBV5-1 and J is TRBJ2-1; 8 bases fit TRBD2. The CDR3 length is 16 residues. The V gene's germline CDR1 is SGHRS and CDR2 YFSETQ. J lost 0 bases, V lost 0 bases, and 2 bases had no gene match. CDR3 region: CASSLVAGPSYNEQFF. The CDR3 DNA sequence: TGCGCCAGCAGCTTGGTAGCGGGACCCTCCTACAATGAGCAGTTCTTC.

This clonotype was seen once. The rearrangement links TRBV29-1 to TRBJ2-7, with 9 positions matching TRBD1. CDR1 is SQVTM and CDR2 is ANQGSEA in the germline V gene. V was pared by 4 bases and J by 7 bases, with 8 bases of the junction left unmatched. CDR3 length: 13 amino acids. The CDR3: CSVGSGTGREQYF. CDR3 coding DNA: TGCAGCGTTGGGTCCGGGACAGGGCGAGAGCAGTACTTC.

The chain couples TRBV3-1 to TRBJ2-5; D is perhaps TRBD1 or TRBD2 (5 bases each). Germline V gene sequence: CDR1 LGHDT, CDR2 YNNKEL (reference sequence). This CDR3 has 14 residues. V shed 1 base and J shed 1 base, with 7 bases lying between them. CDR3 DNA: TGTGCCAGCAGCCAAGGAGGGACCCAAGAGACCCAGTACTTC. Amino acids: CASSQGGTQETQYF.

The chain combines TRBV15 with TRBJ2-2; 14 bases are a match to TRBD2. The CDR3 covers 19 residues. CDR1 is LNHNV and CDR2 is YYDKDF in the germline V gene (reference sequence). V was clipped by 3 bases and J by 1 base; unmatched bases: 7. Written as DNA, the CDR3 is TGTGCCACCAGCAGGTTTGGGACTAGCGGGAGTGAGAACACCGGGGAGCTGTTTTTT. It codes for CATSRFGTSGSENTGELFF.

The CDR3 DNA reads as TGTGCCAGCAGCTTACGACAGGGGCGAGGGTACGAGCAGTACTTC. It translates to CASSLRQGRGYEQYF. The rearrangement uses TRBV7-9 and TRBJ2-7; 8 bases line up with TRBD1. The V gene's germline CDR1 is SEHNR and CDR2 FQNEAQ (reference sequence). With V trimmed by 2 bases and J by 4 bases, 7 bases remained unmatched. This CDR3 has 15 residues.

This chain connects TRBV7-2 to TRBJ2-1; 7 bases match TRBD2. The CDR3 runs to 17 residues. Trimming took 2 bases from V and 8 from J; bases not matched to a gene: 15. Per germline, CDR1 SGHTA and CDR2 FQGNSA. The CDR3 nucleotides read TGTGCCAGCAGCTTAACCAGACTAGCTGTCGCCGGGGATGAGCAGTTCTTC. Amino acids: CASSLTRLAVAGDEQFF. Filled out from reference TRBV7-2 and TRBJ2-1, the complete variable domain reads GAGVSQSPSNKVTEKGKDVELRCDPISGHTALYWYRQSLGQGLEFLIYFQGNSAPDKSGLPSDRFSAERTGGSVSTLTIQRTQQEDSAVYLCASSLTRLAVAGDEQFFGPGTRLTVL.

CDR3 sequence: CASSFDGTIVYEQYF. The CDR3 bases are TGTGCCAGCAGCTTTGACGGGACTATAGTCTACGAGCAGTACTTC. The V gene is TRBV7-2, the J gene TRBJ2-7, with 7 bases identical to TRBD2. There are 15 residues in the CDR3. Per the germline V gene, CDR1 is SGHTA and CDR2 is FQGNSA. The J segment lost 3 bases and the V segment lost 3 bases, leaving 8 bases of the junction unmatched.

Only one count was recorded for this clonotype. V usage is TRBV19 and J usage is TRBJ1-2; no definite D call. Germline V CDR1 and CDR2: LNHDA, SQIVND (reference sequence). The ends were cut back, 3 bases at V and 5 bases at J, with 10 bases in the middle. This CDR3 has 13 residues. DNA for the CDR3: TGTGCCAGTAGTATCCTCCAGCCATATGGCTACACCTTC. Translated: CASSILQPYGYTF.

The CDR3 protein is CASSPSGPGLPNQPQHF. The CDR3 DNA reads as TGTGCCAGCTCACCTAGTGGACCGGGACTGCCCAATCAGCCCCAGCATTTT. The chain combines TRBV18 with TRBJ1-5; possible D gene TRBD1, 5 bases. Per germline, CDR1 KGHSH and CDR2 LQKENI. The CDR3 sequence is 17 residues long. V lost 3 bases and J lost 3, with 18 bases in between. Looking up the rest from reference TRBV18 and TRBJ1-5 gives the full variable domain: NAGVMQNPRHLVRRRGQEARLRCSPMKGHSHVYWYRQLPEEGLKFMVYLQKENIIDESGMPKERFSAEFPKEGPSILRIQQVVRGDSAAYFCASSPSGPGLPNQPQHFGDGTRLSIL.